Listed here are 3 T cell receptor beta chains from one sample, sequenced in a study of T cells in localized non-small cell lung cancer. Sequencing used immunoSEQ multiplex PCR; TCRdb keeps in-frame clones, though not all of them. The sample has about 1,000 clones, 25% to 30% seen once; the top ten hold around a third. This specimen was normal lung tissue next to the tumor, taken before any cancer treatment. These receptors were taken from a woman aged 35 to 70 with stage III lung adenocarcinoma.

This clone was detected once. CDR3 nucleotides: TGCGCCAGCAGCTTAACCGGGACTAGCGGGATTAATGAGCAGTTCTTC. Protein: CASSLTGTSGINEQFF. The chain combines TRBV5-1 with TRBJ2-1; 13 nucleotides align to TRBD2. The CDR3 is 16 residues long. V lost 2 bases, J lost 7 bases, and 6 bases stayed unmatched. The V gene's germline CDR1 is SGHRS and CDR2 YFSETQ.

This clone was seen a handful of times. The chain couples TRBV9 to TRBJ1-4, with 9 bases aligning to TRBD1. Germline CDR1 SGDLS, CDR2 YYNGEE. Germline trimming cut 4 bases from V and 10 bases from J; bases unmatched to any gene: 5. The CDR3 runs 13 residues. CDR3 in DNA: TGTGCCAGCAGCACCAGACAGGGGGGAAAACTGTTTTTT. Amino acid sequence: CASSTRQGGKLFF. Full variable domain (outside the CDR3, taken from reference TRBV9 and TRBJ1-4): DSGVTQTPKHLITATGQRVTLRCSPRSGDLSVYWYQQSLDQGLQFLIQYYNGEERAKGNILERFSAQQFPDLHSELNLSSLELGDSALYFCASSTRQGGKLFFGSGTQLSVL.

Within the sample, this clone is medium-sized (0.01 to 0.1%). This sequence joins TRBV11-3 and TRBJ2-7; weak D call: TRBD2 (6 bases). This CDR3 contains 15 residues. The germline V gene encodes CDR1 SGHNT and CDR2 YENEEA. V lost 5 bases and J 6 bases, leaving 20 bases between the germline ends. This CDR3 reads CASSPGTFHGSEQYF. DNA of the CDR3: TGTGCCAGCAGCCCCGGGACTTTCCATGGATCCGAGCAGTACTTC.